The T cell receptor (beta chain) under discussion was sequenced for a study of shared T cell receptors in the human thymus. V lost 0 bases and J 8 bases, leaving 19 bases between the germline ends. Looked up from germline, CDR1 is MNHEY and CDR2 is SMNVEV (reference sequence). This CDR3 is 16 amino acids long. Using immunoSEQ multiplex PCR, the repertoire was profiled, and TCRdb retains in-frame clones only, with some absent. The data show approximately 660,000 clones, with approximately 87% seen just once and roughly 0.0097% held by the top ten. This same sample was also part of a study on human thymus T cells. That study reports: Immunologically healthy infants in Finland undergoing congenital heart defect surgery were the donors. The thymus tissue came from resections taken during corrective heart surgery. In thymic and blood repertoires alike, V and J usage looked biased. Overlap was high between thymic repertoires from unrelated individuals, as reported in related research.

The receptor was isolated from a boy younger than two with a congenital heart defect. Sample: thymocytes. J is TRBJ1-2 and V is TRBV27; TRBD1 is a possible D gene (6 bases). The DNA of the CDR3 is TGTGCCAGCAGTTTATCGGGGTGGCGGACAGTTGGGGGCTACACCTTC. It specifies CASSLSGWRTVGGYTF.